The text below deals with one TCR beta chain. Germline assignment: CDR1 SGHNT and CDR2 YENEEA. The germline V and J ends were trimmed by 4 bases and 2 bases, with 15 bases remaining between them. The CDR3 totals 15 residues. Treatment given: preoperative locoregional IRX-2 cytokine immunotherapy. This entry is derived from a study of preoperative IRX-2 immunotherapy in early breast cancer. Libraries were prepared by immunoSEQ multiplex PCR; TCRdb keeps only in-frame clonotypes and omits some of them. Of 6,200 or so clones detected, around 74% appear once; the ten largest clones hold around 18%. The chain combines TRBV11-3 with TRBJ2-7, with D possibly TRBD2 on 6 matching bases. The sequence derives from a human donor with breast cancer. Sequencing used tumor tissue, obtained before IRX-2 immunotherapy. CDR3 loop: CASSWEAVSAYEQYF. The CDR3 DNA reads TGTGCCAGCAGCTGGGAGGCAGTGTCAGCCTACGAGCAGTACTTC.